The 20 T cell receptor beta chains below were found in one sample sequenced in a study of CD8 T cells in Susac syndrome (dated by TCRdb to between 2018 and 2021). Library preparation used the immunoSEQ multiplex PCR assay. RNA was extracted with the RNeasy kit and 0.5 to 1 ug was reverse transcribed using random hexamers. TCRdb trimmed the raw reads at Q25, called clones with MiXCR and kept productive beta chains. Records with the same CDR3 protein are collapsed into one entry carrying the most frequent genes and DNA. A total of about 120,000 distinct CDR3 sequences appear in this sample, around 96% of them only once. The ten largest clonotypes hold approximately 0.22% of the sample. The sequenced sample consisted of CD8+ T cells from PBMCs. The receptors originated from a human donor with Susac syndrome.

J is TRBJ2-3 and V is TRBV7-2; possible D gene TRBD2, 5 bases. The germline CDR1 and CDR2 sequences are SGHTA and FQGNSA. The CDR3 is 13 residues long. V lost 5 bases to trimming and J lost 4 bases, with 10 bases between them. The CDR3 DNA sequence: TGTGCCAGCAGCGATGGAGGAGCAGATACGCAGTATTTT. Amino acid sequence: CASSDGGADTQYF.

The CDR3 coding sequence is TGTGCCAGCAGTTTTAGGACTAGCGGGTTCTACGAGCAGTACTTC. This sequence encodes CASSFRTSGFYEQYF. V and J are TRBV12-3 or TRBV12-4 and TRBJ2-7; 11 nucleotides match TRBD2. The CDR3 runs 15 residues. Trimming at V came to 3 bases and at J to 3 bases, leaving 4 bases not matched to a gene.

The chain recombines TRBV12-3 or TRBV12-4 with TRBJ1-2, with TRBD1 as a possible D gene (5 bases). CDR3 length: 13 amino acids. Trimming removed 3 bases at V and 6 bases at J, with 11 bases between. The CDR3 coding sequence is TGTGCCAGCAGTTTTTTTTCGACAGATGGCTACACCTTC. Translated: CASSFFSTDGYTF.

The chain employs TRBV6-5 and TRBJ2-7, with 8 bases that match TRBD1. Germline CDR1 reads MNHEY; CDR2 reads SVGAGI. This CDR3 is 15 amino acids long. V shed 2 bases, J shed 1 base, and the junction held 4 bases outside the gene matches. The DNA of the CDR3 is TGTGCCAGCAGTTACGGGAGGACAGGGTCCTACGAGCAGTACTTC. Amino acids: CASSYGRTGSYEQYF.

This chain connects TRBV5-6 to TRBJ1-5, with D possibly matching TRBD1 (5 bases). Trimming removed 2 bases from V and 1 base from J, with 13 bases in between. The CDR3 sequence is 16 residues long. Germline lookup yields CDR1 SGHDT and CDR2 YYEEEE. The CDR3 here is CASSLGGGPSNQPQHF. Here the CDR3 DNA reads TGTGCCAGCAGCTTAGGCGGGGGTCCGAGCAATCAGCCCCAGCATTTT.

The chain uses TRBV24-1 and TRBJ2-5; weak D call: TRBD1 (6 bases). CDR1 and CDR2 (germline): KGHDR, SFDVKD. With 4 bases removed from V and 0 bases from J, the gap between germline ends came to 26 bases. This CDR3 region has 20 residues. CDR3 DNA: TGTGCCACCAGTGAAAGTATCATTATTGGACAGACTATAAACCAAGAGACCCAGTACTTC. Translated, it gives CATSESIIIGQTINQETQYF.

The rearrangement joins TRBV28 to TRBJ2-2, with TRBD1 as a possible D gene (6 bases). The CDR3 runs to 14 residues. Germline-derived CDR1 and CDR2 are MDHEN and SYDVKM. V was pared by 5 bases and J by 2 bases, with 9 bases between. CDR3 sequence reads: CASSQDSNTGELFF. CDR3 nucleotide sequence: TGTGCCAGCAGTCAGGACAGTAACACCGGGGAGCTGTTTTTT.

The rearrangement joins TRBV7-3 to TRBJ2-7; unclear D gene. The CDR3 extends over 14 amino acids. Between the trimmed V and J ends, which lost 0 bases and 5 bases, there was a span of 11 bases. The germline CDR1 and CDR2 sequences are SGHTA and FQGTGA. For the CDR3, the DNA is TGTGCCAGCAGCTTAACGGGGTCGGGTGACGAGCAGTACTTC. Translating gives CASSLTGSGDEQYF.

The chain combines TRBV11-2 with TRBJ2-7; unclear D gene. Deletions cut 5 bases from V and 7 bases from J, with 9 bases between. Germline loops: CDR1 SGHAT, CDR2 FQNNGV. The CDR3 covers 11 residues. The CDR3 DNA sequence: TGTGCCAGCAGCCATAATGGGGAGCAGTACTTC. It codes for CASSHNGEQYF.

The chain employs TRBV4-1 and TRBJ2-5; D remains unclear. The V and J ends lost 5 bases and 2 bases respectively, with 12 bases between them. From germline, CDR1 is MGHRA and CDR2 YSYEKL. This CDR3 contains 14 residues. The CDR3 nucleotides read TGCGCCAGCAGCTTAAAACAAGGGCAAGAGACCCAGTACTTC. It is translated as CASSLKQGQETQYF.

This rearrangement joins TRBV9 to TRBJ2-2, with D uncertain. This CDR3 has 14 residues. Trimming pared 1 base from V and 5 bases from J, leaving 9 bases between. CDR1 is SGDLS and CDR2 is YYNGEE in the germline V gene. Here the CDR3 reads CASSVSAATGELFF. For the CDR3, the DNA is TGTGCCAGCAGCGTATCGGCGGCTACCGGGGAGCTGTTTTTT.

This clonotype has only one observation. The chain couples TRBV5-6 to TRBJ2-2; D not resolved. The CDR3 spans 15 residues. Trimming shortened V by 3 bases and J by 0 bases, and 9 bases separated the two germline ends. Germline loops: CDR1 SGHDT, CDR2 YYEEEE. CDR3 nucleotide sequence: TGTGCCAGCAGCTATGGGTCCCCGAACACCGGGGAGCTGTTTTTT. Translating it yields CASSYGSPNTGELFF.

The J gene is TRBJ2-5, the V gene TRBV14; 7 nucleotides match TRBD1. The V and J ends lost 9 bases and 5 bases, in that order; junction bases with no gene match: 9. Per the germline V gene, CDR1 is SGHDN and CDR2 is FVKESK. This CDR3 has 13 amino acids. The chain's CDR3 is CASRMTGIETQYF. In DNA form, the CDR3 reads TGTGCCAGTAGGATGACAGGGATCGAGACCCAGTACTTC.

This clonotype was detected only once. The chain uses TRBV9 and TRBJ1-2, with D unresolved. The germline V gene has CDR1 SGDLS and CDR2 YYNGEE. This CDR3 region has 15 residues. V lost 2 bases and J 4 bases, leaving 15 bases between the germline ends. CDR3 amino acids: CASSVGSATLYGYTF. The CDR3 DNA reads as TGTGCCAGCAGCGTTGGGTCCGCAACTCTCTATGGCTACACCTTC.

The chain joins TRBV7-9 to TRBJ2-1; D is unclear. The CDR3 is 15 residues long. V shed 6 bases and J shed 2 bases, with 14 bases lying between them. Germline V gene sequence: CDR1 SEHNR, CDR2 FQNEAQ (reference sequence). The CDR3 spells CASRGSTLTYNEQFF. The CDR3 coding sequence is TGTGCCAGCAGGGGATCTACCTTAACCTACAATGAGCAGTTCTTC.

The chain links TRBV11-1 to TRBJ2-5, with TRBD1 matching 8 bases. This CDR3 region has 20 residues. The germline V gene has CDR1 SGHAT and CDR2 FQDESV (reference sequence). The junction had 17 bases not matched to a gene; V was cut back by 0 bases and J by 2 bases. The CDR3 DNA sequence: TGTGCCAGCAGCTTAGCGCGCTTAAAAAACCGGGACAGGAAACAAGAGACCCAGTACTTC. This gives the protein CASSLARLKNRDRKQETQYF.

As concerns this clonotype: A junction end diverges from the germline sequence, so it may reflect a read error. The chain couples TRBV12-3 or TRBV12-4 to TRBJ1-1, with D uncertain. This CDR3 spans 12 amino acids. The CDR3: CASSSSWPPTIF. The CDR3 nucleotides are TGTGCCAGCAGTTCTAGTTGGCCTCCGACTATCTTT.

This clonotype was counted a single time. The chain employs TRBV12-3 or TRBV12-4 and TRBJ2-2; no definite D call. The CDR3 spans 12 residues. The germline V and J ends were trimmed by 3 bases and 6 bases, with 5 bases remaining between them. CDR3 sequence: CASSFSPGELFF. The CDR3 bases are TGTGCCAGCAGTTTTTCACCCGGGGAGCTGTTTTTT.

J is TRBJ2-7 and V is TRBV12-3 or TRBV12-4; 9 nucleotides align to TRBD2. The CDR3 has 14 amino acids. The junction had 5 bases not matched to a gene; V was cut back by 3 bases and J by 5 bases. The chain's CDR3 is CASSFGGGANEQYF. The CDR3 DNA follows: TGTGCCAGCAGTTTCGGCGGGGGGGCCAACGAGCAGTACTTC.

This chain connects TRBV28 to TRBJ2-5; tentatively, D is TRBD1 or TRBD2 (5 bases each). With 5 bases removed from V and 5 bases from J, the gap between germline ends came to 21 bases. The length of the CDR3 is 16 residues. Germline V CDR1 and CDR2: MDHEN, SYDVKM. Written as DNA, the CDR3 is TGTGCCAGCAGTCCCCTGGCAGGGACGTTGATGGAGACCCAGTACTTC. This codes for CASSPLAGTLMETQYF.